This T cell receptor (beta chain) was retrieved from a study of patients and donors after allogeneic stem cell transplantation. The CDR3 spans 12 residues. Germline V gene lookup returns CDR1 DFQATT and CDR2 SNEGSKA (reference sequence). V lost 4 bases to trimming and J lost 2 bases, with 7 bases between them. MiXCR was run by TCRdb on the RT-PCR reads, yielding one entry per CDR3 protein. The data contain approximately 410,000 distinct CDR3 sequences, approximately 16% of them singletons. The specimen sequenced was blood, either unsorted or a sorted T cell fraction (not recorded which). This clonotype was sampled from a human donor who was either an allogeneic HSCT recipient or a stem cell or donor lymphocyte infusion donor (not recorded which). It is not recorded whose cells these are; they may come from a transplant donor. The chain links TRBV20-1 to TRBJ2-3; unclear D gene. CDR3 sequence (DNA): TGCAGTGCTATTCCTACCACAGATACGCAGTATTTT. This translates into CSAIPTTDTQYF.